A single sample gave rise to the 13 T cell receptor beta chains below, sequenced in a study of cytomegalovirus exposure and HLA in healthy donors. PCR involved 60 Vbeta and 13 Jbeta primers. The data were produced by immunoSEQ multiplex PCR, yet TCRdb's version contains in-frame clones alone and is incomplete. The data contain about 190,000 clones, more than 60% of them singletons. The sample comprised PBMCs. The receptors were gathered from a woman aged 30 to 39 in good health and CMV-seropositive.

The CDR3 DNA is TGTGCCACCAGAGACAGTTACAATGAGCAGTTCTTC. It yields the protein CATRDSYNEQFF. This rearrangement joins TRBV28 to TRBJ2-1; maybe TRBD1 (5 bases). There are 12 residues in the CDR3. Trimming cost V 10 bases and J 4 bases, with 11 bases left between them. Germline lookup yields CDR1 MDHEN and CDR2 SYDVKM.

The chain is built from TRBV5-1 and TRBJ1-1; D perhaps matches TRBD1 (5 bases). This CDR3 is 13 amino acids long. Trimming removed 5 bases at V and 1 base at J, with 9 bases between. Germline V gene data show CDR1 as SGHRS and CDR2 as YFSETQ. The CDR3 is CASRGGENTEAFF. In nucleotides, the CDR3 is TGCGCCAGCAGGGGGGGGGAGAACACTGAAGCTTTCTTT. Full variable domain (outside the CDR3, taken from reference TRBV5-1 and TRBJ1-1): KAGVTQTPRYLIKTRGQQVTLSCSPISGHRSVSWYQQTPGQGLQFLFEYFSETQRNKGNFPGRFSGRQFSNSRSEMNVSTLELGDSALYLCASRGGENTEAFFGQGTRLTVV.

V usage is TRBV27 and J usage is TRBJ1-5; 7 positions agree with TRBD1. Germline trimming cut 2 bases from V and 2 bases from J; bases unmatched to any gene: 3. The length of the CDR3 is 15 residues. Germline V gene lookup returns CDR1 MNHEY and CDR2 SMNVEV (reference sequence). The CDR3 DNA reads as TGTGCCAGCAGTTTAGGACAGGTGGGCAATCAGCCCCAGCATTTT. It specifies CASSLGQVGNQPQHF.

This sequence joins TRBV5-1 and TRBJ2-3; 10 bases are a match to TRBD1. Germline V CDR1 and CDR2: SGHRS, YFSETQ. There are 15 residues in the CDR3. V was clipped by 4 bases and J by 2 bases; unmatched bases: 4. The chain's CDR3 is CASSDGTGVTDTQYF. The CDR3 region has the DNA TGCGCCAGCAGCGATGGGACAGGGGTCACAGATACGCAGTATTTT.

This chain uses TRBV28 with TRBJ2-3; maybe TRBD2 (6 bases). The CDR3 is made up of 12 amino acids. Germline-derived CDR1 and CDR2 are MDHEN and SYDVKM. Between the trimmed V and J ends, which lost 4 bases and 8 bases, there was a span of 10 bases. CDR3 DNA: TGTGCCAGCAGTTCGACTAGGGTTACGCAGTATTTT. It yields the protein CASSSTRVTQYF.

This clone was found a few times. The J gene is TRBJ1-1, the V gene TRBV19; the D is unclear. V was pared by 5 bases and J by 5 bases, with 21 bases between. The CDR3 is made up of 16 amino acids. Germline CDR1 reads LNHDA; CDR2 reads SQIVND (reference sequence). The CDR3 DNA reads as TGTGCCAGTAGTCGGGCGGCAGGCCCCACGGGGACTGAAGCTTTCTTT. Translating it yields CASSRAAGPTGTEAFF.

The CDR3 loop reads CASTRPSGYFWETQYF. The CDR3 DNA follows: TGTGCCAGCACCCGGCCGTCGGGTTATTTCTGGGAGACCCAGTACTTC. This sequence joins TRBV11-3 and TRBJ2-5; D not certain. The CDR3 length is 16 residues. The germline V gene has CDR1 SGHNT and CDR2 YENEEA. The V end was cut by 7 bases, the J end by 5 bases, with 23 bases between. The complete variable domain, with remaining parts taken from reference TRBV11-3 and TRBJ2-5, reads EAGVVQSPRYKIIEKKQPVAFWCNPISGHNTLYWYLQNLGQGPELLIRYENEEAVDDSQLPKDRFSAERLKGVDSTLKIQPAELGDSAVYLCASTRPSGYFWETQYFGPGTRLLVL.

This clone was recorded only once. This chain joins TRBV29-1 and TRBJ2-1; unclear D gene. Trimming removed 4 bases at V and 7 bases at J, with 14 bases between. The CDR3 length is 13 residues. The germline V gene has CDR1 SQVTM and CDR2 ANQGSEA. The CDR3 here is CSVVVGIMNEQFF. The CDR3, as DNA: TGCAGCGTTGTAGTCGGTATTATGAATGAGCAGTTCTTC.

This clone was counted only a few times. CDR3 nucleotides: TGTGCCAGCCGGCGGGATGGGGCCACTGAAGCTTTCTTT. Translated: CASRRDGATEAFF. This rearrangement joins TRBV19 to TRBJ1-1; possible D gene TRBD1, 5 bases. CDR3 length: 13 residues. The germline V and J ends were trimmed by 9 bases and 4 bases, with 15 bases remaining between them. Germline V gene data show CDR1 as LNHDA and CDR2 as SQIVND (reference sequence).

The chain carries TRBV5-5 and TRBJ1-1; possible D gene TRBD1, 5 bases. Deletions cut 2 bases from V and 6 bases from J, with 17 bases between. In germline, CDR1 is SGHKS, CDR2 YYEKEE (reference sequence). The CDR3 contains 15 residues. The CDR3 protein is CASSFFVQGTPEAFF. The CDR3 DNA sequence: TGTGCCAGCAGCTTTTTCGTTCAGGGAACCCCTGAAGCTTTCTTT.

The V and J genes are TRBV11-3 and TRBJ2-3, with 11 bases that match TRBD1. This CDR3 has 16 residues. The J segment lost 3 bases and the V segment lost 5 bases, leaving 7 bases of the junction unmatched. Germline assignment: CDR1 SGHNT and CDR2 YENEEA. CDR3 loop: CASSTRTGGATDTQYF. CDR3 sequence (DNA): TGTGCCAGCAGCACCCGGACAGGGGGCGCGACAGATACGCAGTATTTT.

The chain joins TRBV5-6 to TRBJ1-1; 10 positions match TRBD1. The V gene end was trimmed by 4 bases and the J gene end by 5 bases; junction bases not matched to a gene: 14. Germline V gene sequence: CDR1 SGHDT, CDR2 YYEEEE. The CDR3 extends over 17 amino acids. Written as DNA, the CDR3 is TGTGCCAGCAGCCACCTTACCGGGACAGGGGAGGAGACTGAAGCTTTCTTT. As protein: CASSHLTGTGEETEAFF.

V and J are TRBV7-9 and TRBJ1-1; no firm D call. Germline V CDR1 and CDR2: SEHNR, FQNEAQ (reference sequence). Deletions cut 4 bases from V and 1 base from J, with 13 bases between. The length of the CDR3 is 15 residues. CDR3 sequence: CASSSRSPSNTEAFF. CDR3 DNA: TGTGCCAGCAGCTCGAGGTCACCCTCGAACACTGAAGCTTTCTTT.